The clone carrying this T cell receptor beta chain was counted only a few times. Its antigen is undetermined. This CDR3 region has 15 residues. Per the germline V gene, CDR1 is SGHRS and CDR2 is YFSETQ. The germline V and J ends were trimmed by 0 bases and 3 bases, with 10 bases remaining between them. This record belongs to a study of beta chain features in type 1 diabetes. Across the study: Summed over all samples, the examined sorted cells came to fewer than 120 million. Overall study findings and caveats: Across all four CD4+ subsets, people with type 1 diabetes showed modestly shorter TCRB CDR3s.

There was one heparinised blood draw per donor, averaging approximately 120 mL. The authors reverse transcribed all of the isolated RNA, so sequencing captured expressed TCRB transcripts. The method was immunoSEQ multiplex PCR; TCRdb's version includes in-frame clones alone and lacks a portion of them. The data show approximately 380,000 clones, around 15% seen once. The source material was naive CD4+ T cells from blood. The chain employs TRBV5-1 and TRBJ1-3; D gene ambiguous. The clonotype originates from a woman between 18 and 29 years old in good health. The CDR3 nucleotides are TGCGCCAGCAGCTTGGACCCTGAGAATGGAAACACCATATATTTT. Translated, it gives CASSLDPENGNTIYF.